This TCR beta chain was sequenced for a study of blood T cell repertoires in COVID-19. CDR1 and CDR2 from the germline V gene are ENHRY and SYGVKD. The CDR3 covers 19 residues. The trim removed 0 bases at V and 2 bases at J, leaving 14 bases unmatched. Data came from immunoSEQ multiplex PCR; TCRdb stores just in-frame clones and leaves some out. The sample lists over 150,000 clones; around 80% were seen once. The sequenced sample was PBMCs or T cells enriched from blood (not recorded which). This TCR came from a woman in her sixties or seventies in a cohort exposed to, infected with or recovered from COVID-19 (not recorded which). This chain joins TRBV10-3 and TRBJ2-3, with 7 bases matching TRBD1. As DNA, the CDR3 is TGTGCCATCAGTGAGTCCATTTACAGGGGCTCCCTCTCCACAGATACGCAGTATTTT. Amino acids: CAISESIYRGSLSTDTQYF.